This T cell receptor (beta chain) was identified during a study of T cells after yellow fever vaccination. Study-level findings and limits: Most clones from primary vaccination were detected again post-booster (around 95% CD4, about 88% CD8).

Researchers made TCR cDNA using 5'RACE template switching, and this step added a universal primer site and UMIs. TCRdb re-called the 5' RACE reads through MiXCR, storing one row per CDR3 protein. This sample has roughly 310,000 distinct CDR3 sequences; roughly 8.7% occur once, and the top ten carry roughly 17%. About this clonotype: Its antigen is not known.

Germline CDR1 and CDR2: SGHKS and YYEKEE (reference sequence). This CDR3 is built from 18 residues. The V and J ends lost 1 base and 0 bases respectively, with 14 bases between them. The receptor was derived from a man younger than 35 who received the YFV17D yellow fever vaccine. Sample: PBMCs, taken on the day of the first yellow fever vaccination. The gene calls are TRBV5-5 and TRBJ2-6; no definite D call. As DNA, the CDR3 is TGTGCCAGCAGCTTGTTGTCTATCCGGCGCTCTGGGGCCAACGTCCTGACTTTC. This gives the protein CASSLLSIRRSGANVLTF.